This T cell receptor beta chain is drawn from a study of T cells after yellow fever vaccination. As to this clonotype: As yet, its antigen is unknown.

There are 13 residues in the CDR3. Germline CDR1 LGHNA, CDR2 YSLEER. Trimming left V 0 bases short and J 10 bases short, with 12 bases between. Study-wide points: Most clones from primary vaccination resurfaced after the booster (about 95% CD4, 75% to 90% CD8).

UMIs were added to TCR cDNA along with a universal primer site when it was made by 5'RACE template switching. TCRdb processed the 5' RACE reads anew with MiXCR; each CDR3 protein has one entry. The data show around 260,000 distinct CDR3 sequences, 5.2% seen once. The starting material was CD4+ T cells sorted from PBMCs, obtained on the day of the yellow fever booster vaccination. The TCR originated in a man aged 18 to 35 who received the YFV17D yellow fever vaccine. The chain carries TRBV4-3 and TRBJ1-1; TRBD1 is a possible D gene (6 bases). CDR3 DNA sequence: TGCGCCAGCAGCCAAGATAAAGGCAGGGGAGCTTTCTTT. Its protein product is CASSQDKGRGAFF.